This paragraph covers one T cell receptor beta chain sequence. Its antigen is as yet unknown. Trimming cost V 4 bases and J 2 bases, with 9 bases left between them. Germline V CDR1 and CDR2: GTSNPN, SVGIG (reference sequence). The CDR3 runs 13 residues. The source of the sample is a study of T cell responses to AZD1222 COVID-19 vaccine. Study-wide results and caveats: Clonal diversity was possibly underestimated, and the donors were mostly white British, with more females. Repertoire sampling occurred only after the peak T cell response.

Profiling relied on immunoSEQ multiplex PCR, and the TCRdb table lists in-frame clones only, not all of them. Of tens of thousands of clones in the sample, 90% were seen once. The TCR comes from an adult who received the AZD1222 COVID-19 vaccine. The material sequenced was peripheral blood, taken 28 days after the second AZD1222 dose. V gene TRBV30 combines with J gene TRBJ1-5; D unclear. CDR3 DNA: TGTGCCTGGACCGTTGGAGGCAATCAGCCCCAGCATTTT. Its protein product is CAWTVGGNQPQHF.